This T cell receptor beta chain was sequenced during a study of OX40 agonist ivuxolimab in advanced cancers. As for the study in general: Patients were infused with ivuxolimab every 2 weeks at 0.01 to 10 mg/kg. Overall study findings and caveats: Some of the lowest clonal expansion was seen in partial responders at 0.1-3.0 mg/kg. CD4+ T cells averaged fewer expanded clones than CD8+ T cells.

The V and J ends lost 11 bases and 6 bases respectively, with 19 bases between them. Germline loops: CDR1 LNHDA, CDR2 SQIVND (reference sequence). The CDR3 is 13 amino acids. Sequenced by immunoSEQ multiplex PCR; TCRdb stores in-frame clones only, minus some. The table has roughly 80,000 clones, nearly 95% seen once. The table lists this clone with a count of one. The target antigen is unknown. The receptor was isolated from an adult with an advanced solid tumor such as melanoma, head and neck, liver or kidney cancer. V gene TRBV19 combines with J gene TRBJ1-1; D is perhaps TRBD1 (6 bases). The specimen was CD4+ or CD8+ T cells sorted from blood, collected in a trial of the OX40 agonist ivuxolimab. The CDR3 DNA reads as TGTGCCGGTCGGACAGCCCCCAATGCTGAAGCTTTCTTT. Residues: CAGRTAPNAEAFF.